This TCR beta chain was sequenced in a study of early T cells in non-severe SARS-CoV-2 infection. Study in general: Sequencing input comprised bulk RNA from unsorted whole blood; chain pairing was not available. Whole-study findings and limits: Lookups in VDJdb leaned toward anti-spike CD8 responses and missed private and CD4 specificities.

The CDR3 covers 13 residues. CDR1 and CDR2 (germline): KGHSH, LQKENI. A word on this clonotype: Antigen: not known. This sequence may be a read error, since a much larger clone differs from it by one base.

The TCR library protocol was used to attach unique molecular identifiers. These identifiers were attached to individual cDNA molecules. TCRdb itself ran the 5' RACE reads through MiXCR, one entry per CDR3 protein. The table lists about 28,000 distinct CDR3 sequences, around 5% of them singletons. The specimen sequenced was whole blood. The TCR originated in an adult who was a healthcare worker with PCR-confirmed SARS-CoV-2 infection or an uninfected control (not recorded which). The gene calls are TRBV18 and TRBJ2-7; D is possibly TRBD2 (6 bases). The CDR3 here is CANSPPGLYEQYF. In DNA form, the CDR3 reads TGTGCCAACTCACCACCGGGACTTTACGAGCAGTACTTC.